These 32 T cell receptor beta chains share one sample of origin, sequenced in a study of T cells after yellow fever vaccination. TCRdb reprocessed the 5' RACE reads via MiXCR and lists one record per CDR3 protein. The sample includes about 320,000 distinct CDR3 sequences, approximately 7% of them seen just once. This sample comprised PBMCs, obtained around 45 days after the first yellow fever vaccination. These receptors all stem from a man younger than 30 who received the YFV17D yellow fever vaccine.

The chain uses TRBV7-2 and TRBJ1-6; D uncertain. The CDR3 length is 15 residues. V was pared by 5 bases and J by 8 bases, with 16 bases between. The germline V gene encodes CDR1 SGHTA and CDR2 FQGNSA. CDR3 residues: CASSPSPDGDSPLHF. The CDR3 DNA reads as TGTGCCAGCAGCCCTTCCCCGGACGGGGATTCACCCCTCCACTTT. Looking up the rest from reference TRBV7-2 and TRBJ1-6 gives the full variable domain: GAGVSQSPSNKVTEKGKDVELRCDPISGHTALYWYRQSLGQGLEFLIYFQGNSAPDKSGLPSDRFSAERTGGSVSTLTIQRTQQEDSAVYLCASSPSPDGDSPLHFGNGTRLTVT.

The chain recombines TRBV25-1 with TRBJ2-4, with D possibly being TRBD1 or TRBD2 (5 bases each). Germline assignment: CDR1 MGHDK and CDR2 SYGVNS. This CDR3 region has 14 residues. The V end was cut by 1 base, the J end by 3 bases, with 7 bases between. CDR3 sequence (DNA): TGTGCCAGCAGTGAATCTGGGGGCAAAAACATTCAGTACTTC. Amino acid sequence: CASSESGGKNIQYF.

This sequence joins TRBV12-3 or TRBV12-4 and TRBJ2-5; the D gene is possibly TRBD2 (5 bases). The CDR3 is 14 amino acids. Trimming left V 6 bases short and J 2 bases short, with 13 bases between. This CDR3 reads CASSRLRGQETQYF. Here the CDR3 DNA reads TGTGCCAGCAGCCGATTACGGGGTCAAGAGACCCAGTACTTC.

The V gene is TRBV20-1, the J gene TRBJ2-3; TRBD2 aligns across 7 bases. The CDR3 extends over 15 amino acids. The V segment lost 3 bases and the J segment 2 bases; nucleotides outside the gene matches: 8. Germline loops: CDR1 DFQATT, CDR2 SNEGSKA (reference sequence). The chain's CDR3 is CSASHLAEDTDTQYF. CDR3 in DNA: TGCAGTGCTAGCCACCTAGCGGAGGACACAGATACGCAGTATTTT.

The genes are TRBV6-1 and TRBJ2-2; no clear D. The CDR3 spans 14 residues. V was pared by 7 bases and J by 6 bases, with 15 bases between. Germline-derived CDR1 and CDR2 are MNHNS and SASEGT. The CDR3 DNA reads TGTGCCAGCACCGCTGGGCGGTTATCCGGGGAGCTGTTTTTT. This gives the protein CASTAGRLSGELFF.

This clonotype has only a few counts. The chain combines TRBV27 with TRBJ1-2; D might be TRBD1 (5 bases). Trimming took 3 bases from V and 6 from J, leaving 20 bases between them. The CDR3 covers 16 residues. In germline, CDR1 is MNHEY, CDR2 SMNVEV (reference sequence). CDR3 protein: CASSFFGGQGVDGYTF. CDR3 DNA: TGTGCCAGCAGTTTTTTTGGCGGCCAGGGAGTTGATGGCTACACCTTC.

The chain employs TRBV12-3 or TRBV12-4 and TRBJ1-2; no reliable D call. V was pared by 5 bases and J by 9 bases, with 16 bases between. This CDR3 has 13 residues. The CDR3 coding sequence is TGTGCCAGCAGTCCTTCGGCCCGGTGGAGCTACACCTTC. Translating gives CASSPSARWSYTF.

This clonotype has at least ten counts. The CDR3 spells CASSLTGDEQFF. The CDR3 coding sequence is TGTGCCAGCAGCTTAACGGGGGATGAGCAGTTCTTC. V gene TRBV7-9 combines with J gene TRBJ2-1, with a possible D match to TRBD2 (6 bases). The germline V gene encodes CDR1 SEHNR and CDR2 FQNEAQ (reference sequence). V lost 2 bases to trimming and J lost 8 bases, with 7 bases between them. The CDR3 length is 12 residues.

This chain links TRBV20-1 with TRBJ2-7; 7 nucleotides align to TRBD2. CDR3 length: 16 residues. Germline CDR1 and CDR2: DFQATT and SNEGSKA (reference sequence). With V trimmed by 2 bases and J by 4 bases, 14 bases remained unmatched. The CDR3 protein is CSARRQHPGGLYEQYV. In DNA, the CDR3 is TGCAGTGCTAGAAGACAACACCCGGGGGGTTTATACGAGCAGTACGTC.

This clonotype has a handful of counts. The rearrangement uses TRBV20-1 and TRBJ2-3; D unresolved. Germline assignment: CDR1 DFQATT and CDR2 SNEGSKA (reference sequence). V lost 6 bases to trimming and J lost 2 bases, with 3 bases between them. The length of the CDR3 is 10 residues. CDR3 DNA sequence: TGCAGTGCAGACACAGATACGCAGTATTTT. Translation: CSADTDTQYF.

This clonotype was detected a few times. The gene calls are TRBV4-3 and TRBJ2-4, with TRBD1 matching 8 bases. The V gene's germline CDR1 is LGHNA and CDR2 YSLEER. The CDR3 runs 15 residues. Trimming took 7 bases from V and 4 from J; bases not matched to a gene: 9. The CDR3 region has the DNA TGCGCCAGCACCCCCGGACAGGGCATTAAAAACATTCAGTACTTC. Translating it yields CASTPGQGIKNIQYF.

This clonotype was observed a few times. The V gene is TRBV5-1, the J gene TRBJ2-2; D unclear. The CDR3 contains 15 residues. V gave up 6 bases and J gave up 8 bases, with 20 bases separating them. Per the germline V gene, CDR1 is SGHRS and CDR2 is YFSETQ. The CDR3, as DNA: TGCGCCAGCACGTCGGCAGATACACACCGGGGGGAGCTGTTTTTT. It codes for CASTSADTHRGELFF.

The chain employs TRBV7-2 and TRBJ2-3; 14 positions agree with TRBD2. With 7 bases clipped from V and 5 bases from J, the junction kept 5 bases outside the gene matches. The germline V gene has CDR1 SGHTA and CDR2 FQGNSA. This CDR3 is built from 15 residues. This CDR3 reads CASTGLAGGVDTQYF. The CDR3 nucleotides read TGTGCCAGCACCGGACTAGCGGGGGGCGTAGATACGCAGTATTTT. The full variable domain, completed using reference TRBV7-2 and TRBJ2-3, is GAGVSQSPSNKVTEKGKDVELRCDPISGHTALYWYRQSLGQGLEFLIYFQGNSAPDKSGLPSDRFSAERTGGSVSTLTIQRTQQEDSAVYLCASTGLAGGVDTQYFGPGTRLTVL.

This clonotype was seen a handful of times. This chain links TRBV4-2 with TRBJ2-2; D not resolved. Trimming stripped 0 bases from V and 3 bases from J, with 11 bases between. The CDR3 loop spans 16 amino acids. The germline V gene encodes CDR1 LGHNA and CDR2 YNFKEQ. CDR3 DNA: TGTGCCAGCAGCCAAGATACGTACAGATACACCGGGGAGCTGTTTTTT. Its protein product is CASSQDTYRYTGELFF.

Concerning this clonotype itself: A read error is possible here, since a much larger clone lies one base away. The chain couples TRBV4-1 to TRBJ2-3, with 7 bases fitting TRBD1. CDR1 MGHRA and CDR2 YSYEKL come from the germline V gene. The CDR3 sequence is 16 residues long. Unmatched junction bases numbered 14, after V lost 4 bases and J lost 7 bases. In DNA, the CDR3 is TGCGCCAGCAGCCCAATAACAGGGGTTCGGAGATATACGCAGTATTTT. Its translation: CASSPITGVRRYTQYF.

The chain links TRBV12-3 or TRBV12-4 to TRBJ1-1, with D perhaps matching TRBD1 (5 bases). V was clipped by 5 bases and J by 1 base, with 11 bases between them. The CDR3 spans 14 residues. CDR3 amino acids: CASSARQQNTEAFF. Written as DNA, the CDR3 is TGTGCCAGCAGTGCAAGACAGCAGAACACTGAAGCTTTCTTT.

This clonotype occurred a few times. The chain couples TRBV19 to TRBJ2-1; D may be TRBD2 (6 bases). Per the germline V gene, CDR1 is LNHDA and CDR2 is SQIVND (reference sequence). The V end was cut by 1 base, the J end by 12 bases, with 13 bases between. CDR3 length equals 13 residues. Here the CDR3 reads CASSIGLFGGQFF. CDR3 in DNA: TGTGCCAGTAGTATAGGCCTGTTCGGGGGGCAGTTCTTC.

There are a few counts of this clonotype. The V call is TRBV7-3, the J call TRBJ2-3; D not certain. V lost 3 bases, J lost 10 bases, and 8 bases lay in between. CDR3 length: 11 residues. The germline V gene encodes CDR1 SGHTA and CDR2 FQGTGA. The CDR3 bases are TGTGCCAGCAGCTTTTTTAGAGCGCAGTATTTT. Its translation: CASSFFRAQYF.

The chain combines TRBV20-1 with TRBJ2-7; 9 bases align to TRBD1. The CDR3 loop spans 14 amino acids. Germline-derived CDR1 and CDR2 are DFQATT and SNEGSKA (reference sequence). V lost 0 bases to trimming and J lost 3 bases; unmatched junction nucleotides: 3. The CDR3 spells CSARDDRGFYEQYF. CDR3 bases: TGCAGTGCTAGAGACGACAGGGGGTTCTACGAGCAGTACTTC.

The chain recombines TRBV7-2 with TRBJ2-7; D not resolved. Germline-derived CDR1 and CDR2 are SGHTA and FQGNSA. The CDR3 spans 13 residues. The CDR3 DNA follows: TGTGCCAGCGGCTTAGGTCCTACCTACGAGCAGTACGTC. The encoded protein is CASGLGPTYEQYV.

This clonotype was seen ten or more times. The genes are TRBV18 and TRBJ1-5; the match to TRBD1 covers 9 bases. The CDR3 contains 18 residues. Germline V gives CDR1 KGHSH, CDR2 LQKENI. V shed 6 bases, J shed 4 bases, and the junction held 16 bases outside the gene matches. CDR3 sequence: CASSLNGPGTGKNQPQHF. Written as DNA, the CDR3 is TGTGCCAGCTCGCTTAACGGACCTGGGACAGGGAAGAATCAGCCCCAGCATTTT.

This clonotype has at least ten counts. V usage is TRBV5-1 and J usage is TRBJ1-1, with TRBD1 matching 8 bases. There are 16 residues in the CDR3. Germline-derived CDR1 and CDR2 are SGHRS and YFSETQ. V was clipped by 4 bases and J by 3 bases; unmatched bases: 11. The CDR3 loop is CASSHWANRGDTEAFF. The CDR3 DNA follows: TGCGCCAGCAGCCATTGGGCCAACAGGGGGGACACTGAAGCTTTCTTT.

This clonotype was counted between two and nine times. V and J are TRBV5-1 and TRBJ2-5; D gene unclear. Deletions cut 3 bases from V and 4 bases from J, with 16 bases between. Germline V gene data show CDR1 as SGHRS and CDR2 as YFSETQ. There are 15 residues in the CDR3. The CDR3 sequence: CASSSGPSVGETQYF. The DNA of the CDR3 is TGCGCCAGCAGCTCAGGCCCTTCGGTGGGAGAGACCCAGTACTTC.

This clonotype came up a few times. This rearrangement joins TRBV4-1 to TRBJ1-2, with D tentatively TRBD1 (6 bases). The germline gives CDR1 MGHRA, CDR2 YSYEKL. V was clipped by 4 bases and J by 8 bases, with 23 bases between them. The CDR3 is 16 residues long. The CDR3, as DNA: TGCGCCAGCAGCCCCGAGGGACCCAGGGGAGTTGAAGGCTACACCTTC. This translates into CASSPEGPRGVEGYTF.

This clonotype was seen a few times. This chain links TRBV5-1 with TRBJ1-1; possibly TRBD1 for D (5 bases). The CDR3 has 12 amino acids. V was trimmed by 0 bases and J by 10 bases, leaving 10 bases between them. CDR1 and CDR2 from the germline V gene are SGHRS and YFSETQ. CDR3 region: CASSLAVGGAFF. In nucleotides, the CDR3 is TGCGCCAGCAGCTTGGCCGTTGGGGGAGCTTTCTTT.

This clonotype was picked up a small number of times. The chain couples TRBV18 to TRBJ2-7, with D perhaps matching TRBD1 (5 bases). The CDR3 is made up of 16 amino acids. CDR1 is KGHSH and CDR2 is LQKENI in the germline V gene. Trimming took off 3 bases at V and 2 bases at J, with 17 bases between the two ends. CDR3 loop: CASSPAGHLDTYEQYV. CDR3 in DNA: TGTGCCAGCTCACCTGCTGGACACCTTGATACCTACGAGCAGTACGTC.

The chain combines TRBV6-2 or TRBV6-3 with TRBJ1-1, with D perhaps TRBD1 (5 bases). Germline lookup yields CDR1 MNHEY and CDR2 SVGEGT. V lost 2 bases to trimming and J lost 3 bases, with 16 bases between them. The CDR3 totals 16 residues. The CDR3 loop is CASSYNIPGPYTEAFF. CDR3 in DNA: TGTGCCAGCAGTTACAATATCCCGGGGCCCTACACTGAAGCTTTCTTT.

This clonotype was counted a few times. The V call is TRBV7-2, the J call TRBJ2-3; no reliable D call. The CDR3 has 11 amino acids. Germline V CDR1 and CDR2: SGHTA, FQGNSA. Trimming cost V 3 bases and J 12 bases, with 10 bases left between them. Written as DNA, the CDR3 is TGTGCCAGCAGCTTCCAGGACCTTCAGTATTTT. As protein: CASSFQDLQYF.

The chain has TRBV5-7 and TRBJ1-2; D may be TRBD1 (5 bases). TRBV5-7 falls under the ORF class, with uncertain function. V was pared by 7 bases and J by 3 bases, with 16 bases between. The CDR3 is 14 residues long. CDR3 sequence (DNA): TGTGCCAGCGGCAGAGACAGATTATACTATGGCTACACCTTC. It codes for CASGRDRLYYGYTF.

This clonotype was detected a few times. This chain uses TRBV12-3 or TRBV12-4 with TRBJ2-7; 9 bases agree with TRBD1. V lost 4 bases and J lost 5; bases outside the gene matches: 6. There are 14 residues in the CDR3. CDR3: CASSSQGAGDEQYF. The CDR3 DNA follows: TGTGCCAGCAGTTCACAGGGGGCGGGGGACGAGCAGTACTTC.

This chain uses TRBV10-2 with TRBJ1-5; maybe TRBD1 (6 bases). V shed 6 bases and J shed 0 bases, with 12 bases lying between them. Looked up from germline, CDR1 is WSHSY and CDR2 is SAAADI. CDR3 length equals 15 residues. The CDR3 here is CASSKGDISNQPQHF. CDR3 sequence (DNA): TGCGCCAGCAGCAAGGGGGATATTAGCAATCAGCCCCAGCATTTT.

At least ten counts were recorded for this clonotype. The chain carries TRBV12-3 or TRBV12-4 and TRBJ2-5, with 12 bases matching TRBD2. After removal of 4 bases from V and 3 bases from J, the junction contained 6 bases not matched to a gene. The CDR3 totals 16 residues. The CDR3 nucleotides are TGTGCCAGCAGTTCGGAAAGACTAGCGGGGGAAGAGACCCAGTACTTC. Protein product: CASSSERLAGEETQYF.